This T cell receptor (beta chain) came from a study of blood T cell repertoires in COVID-19. Some clones are missing from TCRdb's copy, which holds only in-frame ones; the method was immunoSEQ multiplex PCR. The sample yields tens of thousands of clones, roughly 85% seen once. With 3 bases clipped from V and 4 bases from J, the junction kept 8 bases outside the gene matches. Germline V gene lookup returns CDR1 SEHNR and CDR2 FQNEAQ (reference sequence). The CDR3 extends over 17 amino acids. This clonotype was sampled from a woman over 75 with acute or convalescent COVID-19. The V gene is TRBV7-9, the J gene TRBJ2-2; 10 bases are a match to TRBD2. Specimen: peripheral blood. The CDR3 is CASSFGAGGLSTGELFF. The CDR3 DNA reads as TGTGCCAGCAGCTTCGGAGCGGGGGGGCTTAGCACCGGGGAGCTGTTTTTT.